The sequence of this TCR beta chain was determined in a study of radiotherapy plus CTLA-4 blockade in lung cancer. Points from the study as a whole: Per reports, early blood T cell clone dynamics, plus interferon-beta, forecast response most strongly.

In the case of this clone: Its matching antigen is unknown.

Clones were sequenced by immunoSEQ multiplex PCR, and TCRdb holds only the in-frame ones, with some missing. The sample has 40,000 to 50,000 clones, 82% seen once. The source material was peripheral blood, sampled from a patient treated with radiotherapy plus ipilimumab. This TCR came from a human donor with non-small cell lung cancer who had stable disease on radiotherapy plus ipilimumab.

The CDR3 sequence: CASSPWTGSNEQFF. CDR3 in DNA: TGTGCCAGCAGCCCTTGGACAGGGTCGAATGAGCAGTTCTTC. The rearrangement joins TRBV11-1 to TRBJ2-1; 8 positions match TRBD1. Trimming at V came to 5 bases and at J to 7 bases, leaving 7 bases not matched to a gene. In germline, CDR1 is SGHAT, CDR2 FQDESV (reference sequence). There are 14 residues in the CDR3.